The following is a T cell receptor (beta chain) sequence with its context. No cognate antigen has been identified for it. The record has no base qualities; no much larger clone is one base away. Measured from the cysteine to the phenylalanine, the CDR3 is 13 residues long. The entry retains the CDR3 DNA only, 39 bases that are in frame from base 1. Taken from the germline V gene, the CDR1 and CDR2 loops are SGDLS and YYNGEE. The germline V end is reduced by 0 bases and the J end by 6 bases; junction bases left unmatched: 3. One collaborating source in Seattle enrolled patients during active infection and followed them longitudinally through the course of disease. Collaborating institutions collected whole blood in K2EDTA tubes following their own protocols. For TCRbeta analysis, collaborators shipped samples as frozen whole blood, isolated PBMCs, or DNA extracted from either of those sample types.

This record comes from a study of blood T cell repertoires in COVID-19 (dated by TCRdb to the early 2020s). For the wider study: Collaborator samples came from the United States, Italy and Spain and covered acute and convalescent phases of COVID-19. The material from the prospective study consisted of cDNA or gDNA derived from T cells, B-cell-depleted T cells, or PBMCs. Subjects who had been exposed to COVID-19, were actively infected with it, or had recovered from it provided the deeply sampled blood TCRbeta repertoires that made up the dataset. The repertoires were made available in a free public database intended to serve as a resource for research on the immune response to SARS-CoV-2. The samples were drawn from two sources: the first 160 participants of the ongoing ImmuneRACE study, and fewer than 1,500 subjects contributed by 6 global collaborators. Sample metadata almost always included a de-identified subject ID, COVID-19 status, age in years and sex. Where available, HLA class I and class II types were taken from metadata supplied by the sample provider and were not determined by assay-based typing.

Overall study outcomes, separate from this receptor: The quantity of clinical and demographic metadata differed by source and by participant and was supplied without curation.

TCRbeta CDR3 regions were amplified from genomic DNA using the immunoSEQ Assay, a bias-controlled multiplex PCR. The authors processed their data as follows. The number of nucleated cells in each sample was estimated from the amplification of reference gene primers within the assay. To quantify the absolute abundance of each unique TCRbeta CDR3 rearrangement, sequence reads were collapsed and filtered. Productive Simpson clonality was computed per sample as the square root of Simpson's diversity index over productive rearrangements. TCRdb took over this immuneACCESS table, retaining in-frame rearrangements with V and J assigned. Such tables are incomplete; in checked studies, under half of the missing clones stem from an unresolved V gene, and the remainder is unexplained. Clone size and V and J calls were adopted from that table, with D and trimming inferred from the DNA. Present in this sample are roughly 160,000 clones, about 85% of which were seen just once. Of the sample, roughly 8.1% falls within the top ten clones.

Sequencing used peripheral blood. The rearrangement combines TRBV9 with TRBJ2-7, with TRBD2 identical over 7 junction bases. The clonotype originates from a woman aged 80 or older with COVID-19, enrolled during active disease. CDR3 region: CASSVEWGGEQYF. The nucleotide sequence reads as follows: TGTGCCAGCAGCGTAGAGTGGGGGGGCGAGCAGTACTTC. Outside the CDR3, residues come from the reference TRBV9 and TRBJ2-7 proteins, so the full variable domain is: DSGVTQTPKHLITATGQRVTLRCSPRSGDLSVYWYQQSLDQGLQFLIQYYNGEERAKGNILERFSAQQFPDLHSELNLSSLELGDSALYFCASSVEWGGEQYFGPGTRLTVT.